This T cell receptor (beta chain) was captured by sequencing in a study of T-cell reconstitution after alpha-beta-depleted transplantation in children. V shed 1 base and J shed 7 bases, with 16 bases lying between them. The CDR3 length is 15 residues. From germline, CDR1 is MNHEY and CDR2 SVGEGT. Library preparation (for TCRbeta) was performed with unique molecular identifiers. TCRdb passed the PCR reads through MiXCR, listing each CDR3 protein once. Among around 440,000 distinct CDR3 sequences listed, around 15% were seen once. Concerning this clonotype itself: Its antigen is still unknown.

Findings of the study overall: Newly generated T cells supplied most T-cell counts and diversity one year post-transplant.

Source: PBMCs, mostly from graft donor cells, taken 360 days after TCRalphabeta/CD19-depleted stem cell transplant. The receptor's source is a boy younger than two who had a stem cell transplant for Wiskott-Aldrich syndrome, so the T cells may come from the graft donor. The rearrangement joins TRBV6-2 or TRBV6-3 to TRBJ1-2; the D gene is possibly TRBD1 (5 bases). In DNA form, the CDR3 reads TGTGCCAGCAGTTACTGGTCGGCGGGGCGAGGTGGCTACACCTTC. Protein sequence: CASSYWSAGRGGYTF.